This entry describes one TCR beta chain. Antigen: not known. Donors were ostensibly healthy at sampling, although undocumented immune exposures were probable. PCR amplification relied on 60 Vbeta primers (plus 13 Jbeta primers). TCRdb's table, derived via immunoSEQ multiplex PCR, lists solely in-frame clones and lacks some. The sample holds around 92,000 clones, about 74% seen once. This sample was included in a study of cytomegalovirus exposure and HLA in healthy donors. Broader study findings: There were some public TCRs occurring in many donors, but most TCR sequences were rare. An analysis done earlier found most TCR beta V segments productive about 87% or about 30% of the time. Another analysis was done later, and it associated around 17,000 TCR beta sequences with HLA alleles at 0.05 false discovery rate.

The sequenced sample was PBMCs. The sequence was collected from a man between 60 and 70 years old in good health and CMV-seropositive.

The CDR3 region has the DNA TGTGCCAGTAGTATAGACGCCGGGTTTTTCGGGGAGCTGTTTTTT. Its protein product is CASSIDAGFFGELFF. The chain uses TRBV19 and TRBJ2-2; D unclear. The CDR3 contains 15 residues. CDR1 and CDR2 (germline): LNHDA, SQIVND (reference sequence). V was shortened by 0 bases and J by 7 bases, with 12 bases between the two germline ends.